This T cell receptor beta chain was sequenced during a study of graft-versus-host responses after intestinal transplantation. Study-wide results and limits: Declines in HvG clones occurring early post-transplant were associated with peak circulating GvH clone levels.

Concerning this clone: Its antigen is undetermined.

Profiling relied on immunoSEQ multiplex PCR, and the TCRdb table lists in-frame clones only, not all of them. This table has 90,000 to 120,000 clones, roughly 87% appearing once. The V gene's germline CDR1 is MDHEN and CDR2 SYDVKM. The V segment lost 9 bases and the J segment 2 bases; nucleotides outside the gene matches: 7. The CDR3 has 14 amino acids. This TCR was recovered from a human donor who received an intestinal transplant. The chain carries TRBV28 and TRBJ2-7, with 10 bases fitting TRBD1. Sequenced here: unstimulated CD4+ T cells sorted from spleen or lymph node cells, sampled before intestinal transplant. DNA for the CDR3: TGTGCCAGTATGGGACAGGGGTCCCCCTACGAGCAGTACTTC. Amino acids: CASMGQGSPYEQYF.